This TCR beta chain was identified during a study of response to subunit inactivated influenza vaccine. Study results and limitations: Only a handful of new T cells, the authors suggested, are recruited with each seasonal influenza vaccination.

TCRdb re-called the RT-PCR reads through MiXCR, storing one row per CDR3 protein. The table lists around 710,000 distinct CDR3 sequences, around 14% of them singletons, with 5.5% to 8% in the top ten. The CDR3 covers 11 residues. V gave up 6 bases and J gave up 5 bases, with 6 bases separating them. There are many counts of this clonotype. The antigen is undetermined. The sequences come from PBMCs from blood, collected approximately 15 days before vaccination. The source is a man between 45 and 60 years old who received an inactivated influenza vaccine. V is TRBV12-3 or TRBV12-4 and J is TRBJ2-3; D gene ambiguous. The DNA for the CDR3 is TGTGCCAGCAGGATGCTAGATACGCAGTATTTT. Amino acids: CASRMLDTQYF.